The next 8 T cell receptor beta chains were all read from a single sample in a study of T cell clones after liver transplantation. Here immunoSEQ multiplex PCR was the method, and the copy in TCRdb shows in-frame clones only, minus some. This repertoire shows more than 65,000 clones, roughly 80% found once; its top ten account for approximately 0.8%. Sample: CD4+ T cells from blood, taken 12 months after liver transplant. The receptor set was obtained from a human patient who received a liver transplant. Part of the T cells may come from the graft donor.

This clone occurred once. The chain joins TRBV6-5 to TRBJ2-2; D is unresolved. The V end lost 6 bases, the J end lost 4 bases, and 15 bases lay between the germline ends. There are 15 residues in the CDR3. The germline V gene has CDR1 MNHEY and CDR2 SVGAGI. The CDR3 loop is CASRSRAASTGELFF. The CDR3 region has the DNA TGTGCCAGCAGGAGCCGGGCGGCGAGCACCGGGGAGCTGTTTTTT.

The CDR3 nucleotides are TGTGCCAGCAGTGCTGCGGTAGCGGGAGGAGTGGGGGAGCAGTACTTC. This sequence encodes CASSAAVAGGVGEQYF. The V call is TRBV2, the J call TRBJ2-7, with 10 bases fitting TRBD2. There are 16 residues in the CDR3. Germline CDR1 and CDR2: SNHLY and FYNNEI. Trimming took 4 bases from V and 7 from J; bases not matched to a gene: 13. Using reference TRBV2 and TRBJ2-7 for the parts outside the CDR3, the full variable domain is EPEVTQTPSHQVTQMGQEVILRCVPISNHLYFYWYRQILGQKVEFLVSFYNNEISEKSEIFDDQFSVERPDGSNFTLKIRSTKLEDSAMYFCASSAAVAGGVGEQYFGPGTRLTVT.

V and J are TRBV9 and TRBJ2-1, with TRBD2 matching 9 bases. V shed 3 bases, J shed 3 bases, and the junction held 13 bases outside the gene matches. The CDR3 is 18 amino acids. The germline gives CDR1 SGDLS, CDR2 YYNGEE. The CDR3 spells CASSAQTLAGARYNEQFF. CDR3 DNA: TGTGCCAGCAGCGCCCAAACCTTAGCGGGAGCCCGCTACAATGAGCAGTTCTTC.

The chain couples TRBV19 to TRBJ2-1; 7 bases are a match to TRBD2. Germline CDR1 is LNHDA and CDR2 is SQIVND (reference sequence). V lost 3 bases to trimming and J lost 2 bases; unmatched junction nucleotides: 4. The CDR3 covers 15 residues. The CDR3 is CASSMQAGPYNEQFF. The DNA for the CDR3 is TGTGCCAGTAGTATGCAAGCGGGACCCTACAATGAGCAGTTCTTC.

This rearrangement joins TRBV18 to TRBJ1-5, with D hard to call. The V gene lost 0 bases and the J gene lost 5 bases, with 14 bases spanning the gap. This CDR3 contains 16 residues. Germline CDR1 KGHSH, CDR2 LQKENI. The CDR3 coding sequence is TGTGCCAGCTCACCACCGGAGGCAGGCCTTCATCAGCCCCAGCATTTT. It translates to CASSPPEAGLHQPQHF.

The V call is TRBV4-3, the J call TRBJ2-1; the match to TRBD2 covers 8 bases. The CDR3 runs 17 residues. Trimming at V came to 0 bases and at J to 3 bases, leaving 7 bases not matched to a gene. Germline V lookup: CDR1 LGHNA, CDR2 YSLEER. CDR3 protein: CASSQEVHSGDYNEQFF. CDR3 nucleotide sequence: TGCGCCAGCAGCCAAGAGGTTCATAGCGGGGACTACAATGAGCAGTTCTTC.

The J gene is TRBJ1-1, the V gene TRBV29-1; perhaps TRBD1 as D (6 bases). The CDR3 sequence is 13 residues long. CDR1 and CDR2 (germline): SQVTM, ANQGSEA. V was trimmed by 7 bases and J by 5 bases, leaving 17 bases between them. The CDR3 DNA follows: TGCAGCGCCGCCGGGCAGGGGAATACTGAAGCTTTCTTT. Protein sequence: CSAAGQGNTEAFF.

The chain is built from TRBV6-5 and TRBJ1-2; weak D call: TRBD1 (6 bases). CDR1 is MNHEY and CDR2 is SVGAGI in the germline V gene. The V gene lost 2 bases and the J gene lost 2 bases, with 9 bases spanning the gap. This CDR3 is 14 amino acids long. CDR3 protein: CASSYGGPNYGYTF. CDR3 in DNA: TGTGCCAGCAGTTACGGGGGGCCGAACTATGGCTACACCTTC.